This T cell receptor beta chain appears in the sequencing data of a study of shared T cell receptors in the human thymus. This clone showed up just a few times. Produced via immunoSEQ multiplex PCR; TCRdb's table is partial and in-frame only. The table lists just under 550,000 clones, around three quarters of them singletons. In germline, CDR1 is SEHNR, CDR2 FQNEAQ (reference sequence). CDR3 size: 13 residues. V lost 7 bases, J lost 6 bases, and 8 bases stayed unmatched. Another study also made use of these data, one on human thymus T cells.

The clonotype comes from a boy less than two years old with a congenital heart defect. The V call is TRBV7-9, the J call TRBJ1-1; the match to TRBD1 covers 7 bases. The sequenced material came from thymocytes. The CDR3 loop reads CASTPRTGSEAFF. CDR3 sequence (DNA): TGTGCCAGCACCCCAAGGACAGGCTCTGAAGCTTTCTTT.